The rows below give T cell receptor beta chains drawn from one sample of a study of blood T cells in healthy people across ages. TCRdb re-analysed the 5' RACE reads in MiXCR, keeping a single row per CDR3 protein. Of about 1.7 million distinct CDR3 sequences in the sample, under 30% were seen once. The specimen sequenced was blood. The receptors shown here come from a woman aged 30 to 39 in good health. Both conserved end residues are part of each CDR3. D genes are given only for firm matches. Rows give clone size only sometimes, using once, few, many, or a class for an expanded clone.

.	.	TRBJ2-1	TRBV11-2	TGTGCCAGCAGCTTAGAACAGATCAATGAGCAGTTCTTC	CASSLEQINEQFF
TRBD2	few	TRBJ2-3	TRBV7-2	TGTGCCAGCAGCTTAGGGGGGGGACCCTCCACAGATACGCAGTATTTT	CASSLGGGPSTDTQYF
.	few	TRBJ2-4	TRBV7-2	TGTGCCAGCAGCCTCTGGGGGGGCCAACTAGCCAAAAACATTCAGTACTTC	CASSLWGGQLAKNIQYF
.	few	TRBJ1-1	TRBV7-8	TGTGCCAGCAGCTCAAGCATATTAGAAACTAACACTGAAGCTTTCTTT	CASSSSILETNTEAFF
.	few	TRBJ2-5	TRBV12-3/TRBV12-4	TGTGCCAGCAGGCTAGAGGAGACCCAGTACTTC	CASRLEETQYF
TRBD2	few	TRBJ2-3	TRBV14	TGTGCCAGCAGCCAAGATCGGCCTAGCGGTACATACACAGATACGCAGTATTTT	CASSQDRPSGTYTDTQYF
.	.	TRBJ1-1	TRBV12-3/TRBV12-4	TGTGCCAGCAGTCCCGGGACGGCGACGAACACTGAAGCTTTCTTT	CASSPGTATNTEAFF
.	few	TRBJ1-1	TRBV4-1	TGCGCCAGCAGCCCGACAGCGCTCCACCCAGAGGACACTGAAGCTTTCTTT	CASSPTALHPEDTEAFF
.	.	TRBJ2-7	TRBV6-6	TGTGCCAGCACAGGGGTCTCCTACGAGCAGTACTTC	CASTGVSYEQYF
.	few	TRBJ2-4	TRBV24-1	TGTGCCACCAGTGACTCCGATGGGGACATTCAGTACTTC	CATSDSDGDIQYF
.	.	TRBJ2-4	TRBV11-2	TGTGCCAGCAGAATTTTAGCCAAAAACATTCAGTACTTC	CASRILAKNIQYF
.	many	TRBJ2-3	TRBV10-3	TGTGCCATCAGGGAAGGGGGTGTAACATATACGCAGTATTTT	CAIREGGVTYTQYF
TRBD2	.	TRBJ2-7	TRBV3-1	TGTGCCAGCAGCCAAGACGGGGGGGAGCGGTACTTC	CASSQDGGERYF
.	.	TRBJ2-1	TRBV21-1	TGTGCCAACCCCGGGACTCTCATCGAGCAGTTCTTC	CANPGTLIEQFF
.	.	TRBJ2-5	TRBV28	TGTGCCAGCAGCCCAGTTTATGGTACTGCAGGGCAAGAGACCCAGTACTTC	CASSPVYGTAGQETQYF
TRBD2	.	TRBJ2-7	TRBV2	TGTGCCAGCAGTGGGGGGACTAGCGGAAACTACGAGCAGTACTTC	CASSGGTSGNYEQYF
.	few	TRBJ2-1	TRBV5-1	TGCGCCAGCAGCCTGGGGGGAGCGCAGTTCTTC	CASSLGGAQFF
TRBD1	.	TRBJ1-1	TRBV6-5	TGTGCCAGCAGTCAGGACAGGGGGTTCACTGAAGCTTTCTTT	CASSQDRGFTEAFF
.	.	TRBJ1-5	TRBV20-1	TGCAGTGCTACCCGTCTTAGCAATCAGCCCCAGCATTTT	CSATRLSNQPQHF
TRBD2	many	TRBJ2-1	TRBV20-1	TGCAGTGCCCCCGATATAGGGCTGGCGGGAGTTTTTACGAATGAGCAGTTCTTC	CSAPDIGLAGVFTNEQFF
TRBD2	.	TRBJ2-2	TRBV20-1	TGCAGTGCTAGTAGCGGGGGCTCAAACACCGGGGAGCTGTTTTTT	CSASSGGSNTGELFF
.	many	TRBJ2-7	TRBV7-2	TGTGCCAGCAGCTTCGCCGGGAGAAGCGAGCAGTACTTC	CASSFAGRSEQYF
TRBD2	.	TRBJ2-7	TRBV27	TGTGCCAGCAGTAGTAGCGGGAGGTGGGACTCCTACGAGCAGTACTTC	CASSSSGRWDSYEQYF
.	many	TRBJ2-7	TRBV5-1	TGCGCCAGCAGCTTGTCAGGGGGGACGACCTACGAGCAGTACTTC	CASSLSGGTTYEQYF